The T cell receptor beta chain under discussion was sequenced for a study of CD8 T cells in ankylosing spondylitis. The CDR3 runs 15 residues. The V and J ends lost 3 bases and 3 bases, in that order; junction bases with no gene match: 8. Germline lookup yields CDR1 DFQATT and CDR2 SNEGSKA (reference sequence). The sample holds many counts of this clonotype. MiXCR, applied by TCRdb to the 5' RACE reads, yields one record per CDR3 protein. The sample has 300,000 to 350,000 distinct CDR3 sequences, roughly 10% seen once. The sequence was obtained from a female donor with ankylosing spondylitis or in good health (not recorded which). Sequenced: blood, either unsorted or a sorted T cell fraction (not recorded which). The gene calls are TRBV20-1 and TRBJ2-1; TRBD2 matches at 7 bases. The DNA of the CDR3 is TGCAGTGCTAGTGGGGTGGGGGGGGTCTACAATGAGCAGTTCTTC. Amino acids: CSASGVGGVYNEQFF.